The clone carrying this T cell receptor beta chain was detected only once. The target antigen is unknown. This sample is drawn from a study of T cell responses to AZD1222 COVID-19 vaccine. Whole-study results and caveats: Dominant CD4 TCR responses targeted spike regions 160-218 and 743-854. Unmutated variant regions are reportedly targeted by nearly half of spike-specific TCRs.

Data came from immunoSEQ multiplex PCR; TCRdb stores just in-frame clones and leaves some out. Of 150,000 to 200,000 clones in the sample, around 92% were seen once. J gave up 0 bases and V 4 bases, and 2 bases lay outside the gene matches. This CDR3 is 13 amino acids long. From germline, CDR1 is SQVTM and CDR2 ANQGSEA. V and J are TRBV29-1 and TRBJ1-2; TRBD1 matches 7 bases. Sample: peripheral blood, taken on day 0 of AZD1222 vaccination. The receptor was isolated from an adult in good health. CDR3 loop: CSVAGGPNYGYTF. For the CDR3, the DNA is TGCAGCGTTGCAGGGGGACCTAACTATGGCTACACCTTC.